What follows is one TCR beta chain and its context. Its specificity is unknown. The data belong to a study of OX40 agonist ivuxolimab in advanced cancers. For the study at large: Those treated in dose escalation had hepatocellular carcinoma, melanoma, renal cell cancer or head and neck cancer. Partial responses were seen in three patients, one with hepatocellular carcinoma and two with cutaneous melanoma.

V gave up 4 bases and J gave up 0 bases, with 9 bases separating them. CDR1 MGHRA and CDR2 YSYEKL come from the germline V gene. CDR3 size: 14 residues. TCRdb's table, derived via immunoSEQ multiplex PCR, lists solely in-frame clones and lacks some. The sample carries about 64,000 clones, roughly 80% recorded once. General observations from the study: By week 6 at 0.1 to 3.0 mg/kg, blood CD4+ and CD8+ T cells had expanded clonally. More expanded clones were seen, on average, in CD8+ T cells than in CD4+.

This chain joins TRBV4-1 and TRBJ1-2; no clear D. This sequence was found in an adult with an advanced solid tumor such as melanoma, head and neck, liver or kidney cancer. Specimen: CD4+ or CD8+ T cells sorted from blood, collected in a trial of the OX40 agonist ivuxolimab. The CDR3 DNA sequence: TGCGCCAGCAGCCGGTACTTCCCTAACTATGGCTACACCTTC. It encodes CASSRYFPNYGYTF.